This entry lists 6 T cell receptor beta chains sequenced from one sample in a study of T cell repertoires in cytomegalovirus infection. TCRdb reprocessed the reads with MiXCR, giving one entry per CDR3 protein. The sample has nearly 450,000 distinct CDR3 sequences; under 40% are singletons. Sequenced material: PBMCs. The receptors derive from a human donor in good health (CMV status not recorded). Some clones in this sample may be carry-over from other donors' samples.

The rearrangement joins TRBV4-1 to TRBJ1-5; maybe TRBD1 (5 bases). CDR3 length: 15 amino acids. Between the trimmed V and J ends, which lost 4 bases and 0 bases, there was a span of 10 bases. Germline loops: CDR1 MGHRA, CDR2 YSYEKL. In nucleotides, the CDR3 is TGCGCCAGCAGCCCCCGGGACGTTAGCAATCAGCCCCAGCATTTT. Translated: CASSPRDVSNQPQHF.

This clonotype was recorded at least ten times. CDR3 sequence reads: CASSLERGGGYTF. For the CDR3, the DNA is TGTGCCAGCAGCTTAGAAAGAGGAGGCGGCTACACCTTC. This chain links TRBV7-2 with TRBJ1-2, with no clear D. Germline V gene sequence: CDR1 SGHTA, CDR2 FQGNSA. V was clipped by 1 base and J by 8 bases, with 11 bases between them. The length of the CDR3 is 13 residues.

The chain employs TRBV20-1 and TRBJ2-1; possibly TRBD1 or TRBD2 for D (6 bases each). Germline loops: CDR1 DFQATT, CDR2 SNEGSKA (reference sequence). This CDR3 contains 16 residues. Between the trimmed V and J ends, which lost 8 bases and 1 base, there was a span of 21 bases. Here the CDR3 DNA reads TGCAGTTGGGCCGGGGGTGAGGGGGTGTCCTACAATGAGCAGTTCTTC. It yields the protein CSWAGGEGVSYNEQFF.

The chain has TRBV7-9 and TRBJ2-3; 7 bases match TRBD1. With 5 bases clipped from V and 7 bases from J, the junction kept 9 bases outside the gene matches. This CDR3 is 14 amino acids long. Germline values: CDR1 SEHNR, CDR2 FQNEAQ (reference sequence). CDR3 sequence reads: CASSLLGTEYTQYF. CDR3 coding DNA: TGTGCCAGCAGCCTCCTGGGGACAGAGTATACGCAGTATTTT.

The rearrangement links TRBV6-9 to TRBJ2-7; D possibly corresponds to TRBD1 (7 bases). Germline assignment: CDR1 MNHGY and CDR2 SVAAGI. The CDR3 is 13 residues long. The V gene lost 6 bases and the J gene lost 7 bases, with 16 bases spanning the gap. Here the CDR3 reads CASRNDREEEQYF. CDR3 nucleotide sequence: TGTGCCAGCAGAAACGACAGGGAGGAGGAGCAGTACTTC.

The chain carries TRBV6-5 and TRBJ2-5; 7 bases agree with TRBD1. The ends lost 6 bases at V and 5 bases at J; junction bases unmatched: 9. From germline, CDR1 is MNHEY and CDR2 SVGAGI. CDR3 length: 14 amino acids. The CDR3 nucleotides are TGTGCCAGCAGACCGACAGGGTCTGTGGAGACCCAGTACTTC. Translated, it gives CASRPTGSVETQYF.